This TCR beta chain was sequenced during a study of control samples from healthy donors and cancer patients. Trimming stripped 5 bases from V and 5 bases from J, with 15 bases between. The germline gives CDR1 MNHEY, CDR2 SVGAGI. This CDR3 is 14 amino acids long. Repertoires were generated with immunoSEQ multiplex PCR, while TCRdb's copy carries only in-frame clones and drops some. The sample holds 120,000 or so clones, around 90% seen once. The J gene is TRBJ1-1, the V gene TRBV6-5; D might be TRBD1 (6 bases). This sequence originates from a man in his late teens or twenties in good health. Sequenced material: blood. The DNA for the CDR3 is TGTGCCAGCAGTCAGCAGGGAAGGGGGACTGAAGCTTTCTTT. Encoded protein: CASSQQGRGTEAFF.